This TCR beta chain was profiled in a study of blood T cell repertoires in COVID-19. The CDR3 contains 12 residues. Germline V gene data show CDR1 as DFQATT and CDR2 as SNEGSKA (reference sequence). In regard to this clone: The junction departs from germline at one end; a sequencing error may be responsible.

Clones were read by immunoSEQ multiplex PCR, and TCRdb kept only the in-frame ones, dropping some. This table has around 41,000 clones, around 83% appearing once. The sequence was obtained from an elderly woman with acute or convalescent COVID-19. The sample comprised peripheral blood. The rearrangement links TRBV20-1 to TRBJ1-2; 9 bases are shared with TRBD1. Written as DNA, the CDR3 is TGCAGTGCTAGTTCGACAGGGGGAGGGAACGCCTTC. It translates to CSASSTGGGNAF.